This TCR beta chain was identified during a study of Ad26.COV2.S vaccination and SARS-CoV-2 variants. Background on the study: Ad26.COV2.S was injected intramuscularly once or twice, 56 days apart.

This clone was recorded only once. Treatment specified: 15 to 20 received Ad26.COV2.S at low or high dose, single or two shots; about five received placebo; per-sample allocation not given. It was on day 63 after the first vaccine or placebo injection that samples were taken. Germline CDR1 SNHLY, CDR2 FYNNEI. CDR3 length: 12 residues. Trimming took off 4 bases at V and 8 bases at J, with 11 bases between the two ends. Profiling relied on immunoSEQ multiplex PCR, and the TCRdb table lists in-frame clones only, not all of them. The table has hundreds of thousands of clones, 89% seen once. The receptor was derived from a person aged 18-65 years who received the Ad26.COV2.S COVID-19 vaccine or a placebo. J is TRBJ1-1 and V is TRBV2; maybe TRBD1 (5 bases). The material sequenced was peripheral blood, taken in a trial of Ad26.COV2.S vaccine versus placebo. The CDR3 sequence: CASSVVGEEAFF. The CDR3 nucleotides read TGTGCCAGCAGTGTCGTAGGGGAGGAAGCTTTCTTT.